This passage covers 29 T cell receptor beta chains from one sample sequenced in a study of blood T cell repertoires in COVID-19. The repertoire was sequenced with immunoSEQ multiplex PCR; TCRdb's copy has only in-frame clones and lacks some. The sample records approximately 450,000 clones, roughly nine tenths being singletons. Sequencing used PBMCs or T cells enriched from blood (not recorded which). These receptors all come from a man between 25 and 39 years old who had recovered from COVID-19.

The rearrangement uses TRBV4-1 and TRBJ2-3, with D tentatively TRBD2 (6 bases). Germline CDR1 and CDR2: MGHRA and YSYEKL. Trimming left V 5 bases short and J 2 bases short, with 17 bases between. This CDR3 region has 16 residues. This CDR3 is CASSSLRGEDTDTQYF. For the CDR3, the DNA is TGCGCCAGCAGCTCATTGAGAGGGGAGGACACAGATACGCAGTATTTT.

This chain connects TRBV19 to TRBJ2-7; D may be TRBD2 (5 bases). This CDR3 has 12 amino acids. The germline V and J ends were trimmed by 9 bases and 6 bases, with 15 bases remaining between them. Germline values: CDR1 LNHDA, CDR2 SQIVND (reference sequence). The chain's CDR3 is CARRKRRCEQYF. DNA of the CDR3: TGTGCCAGGCGAAAGCGGAGGTGCGAGCAGTACTTC.

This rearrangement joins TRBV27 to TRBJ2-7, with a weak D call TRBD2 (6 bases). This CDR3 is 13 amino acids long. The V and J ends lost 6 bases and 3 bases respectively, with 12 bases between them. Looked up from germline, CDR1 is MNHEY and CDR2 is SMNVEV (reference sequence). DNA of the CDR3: TGTGCCAGCAGAGGAGGGCCTGTCTACGAGCAGTACTTC. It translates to CASRGGPVYEQYF.

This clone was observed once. The CDR3 DNA reads as TGTGCCATCAGTGAACCTTCTAGCGGTGCCTACAATGAGCAGTTCTTC. Translated, it gives CAISEPSSGAYNEQFF. The J gene is TRBJ2-1, the V gene TRBV10-3; 7 bases map to TRBD2. CDR1 is ENHRY and CDR2 is SYGVKD in the germline V gene. After removal of 3 bases from V and 2 bases from J, the junction contained 7 bases not matched to a gene. The CDR3 covers 16 residues.

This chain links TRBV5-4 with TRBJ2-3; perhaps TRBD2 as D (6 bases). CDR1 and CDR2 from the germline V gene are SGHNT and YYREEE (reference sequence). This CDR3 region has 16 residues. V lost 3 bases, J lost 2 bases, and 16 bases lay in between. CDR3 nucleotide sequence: TGTGCCAGCAGCTGGAGGCGTGGGGGACTCACAGATACGCAGTATTTT. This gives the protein CASSWRRGGLTDTQYF. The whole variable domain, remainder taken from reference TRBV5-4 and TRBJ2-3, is ETGVTQSPTHLIKTRGQQVTLRCSSQSGHNTVSWYQQALGQGPQFIFQYYREEENGRGNFPPRFSGLQFPNYSSELNVNALELDDSALYLCASSWRRGGLTDTQYFGPGTRLTVL.

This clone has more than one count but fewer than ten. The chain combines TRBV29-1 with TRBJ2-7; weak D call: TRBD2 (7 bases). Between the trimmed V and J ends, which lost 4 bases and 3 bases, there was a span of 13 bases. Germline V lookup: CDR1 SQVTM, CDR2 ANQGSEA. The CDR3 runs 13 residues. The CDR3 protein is CSVVRGTNYEQYF. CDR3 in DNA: TGCAGCGTTGTTAGGGGGACTAACTACGAGCAGTACTTC.

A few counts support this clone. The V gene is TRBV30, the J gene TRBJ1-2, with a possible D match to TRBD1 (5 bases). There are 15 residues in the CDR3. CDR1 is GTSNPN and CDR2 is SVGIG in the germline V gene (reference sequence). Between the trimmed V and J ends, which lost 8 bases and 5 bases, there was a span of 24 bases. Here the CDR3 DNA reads TGTGCCAGCCAACCTTTGGACATCTTCGGGTATGGCTACACCTTC. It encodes CASQPLDIFGYGYTF.

The CDR3 reads CASSVTPGWQGPNTIYF. CDR3 DNA sequence: TGTGCCAGCTCAGTCACGCCGGGATGGCAGGGGCCAAACACCATATATTTT. This chain links TRBV18 with TRBJ1-3; perhaps TRBD1 as D (6 bases). V was shortened by 5 bases and J by 6 bases, with 23 bases between the two germline ends. The CDR3 length is 17 residues. The germline V gene has CDR1 KGHSH and CDR2 LQKENI.

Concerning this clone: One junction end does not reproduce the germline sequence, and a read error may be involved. The CDR3 nucleotides are TGTGCTAGCAGCTTAGCCACGGACTCGCAAGAGACCCAGTACTTC. This codes for CASSLATDSQETQYF. The V gene is TRBV7-7, the J gene TRBJ2-5; TRBD2 might be the D (5 bases). Looked up from germline, CDR1 is SSHAT and CDR2 is FNYEAQ (reference sequence). The CDR3 contains 15 residues.

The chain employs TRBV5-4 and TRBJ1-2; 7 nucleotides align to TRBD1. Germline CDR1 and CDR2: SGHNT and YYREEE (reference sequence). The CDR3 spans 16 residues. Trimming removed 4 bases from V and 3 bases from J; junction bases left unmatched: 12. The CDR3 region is CASSEGAGARHYGYTF. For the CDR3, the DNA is TGTGCCAGCAGCGAGGGGGCAGGGGCCCGACACTATGGCTACACCTTC.

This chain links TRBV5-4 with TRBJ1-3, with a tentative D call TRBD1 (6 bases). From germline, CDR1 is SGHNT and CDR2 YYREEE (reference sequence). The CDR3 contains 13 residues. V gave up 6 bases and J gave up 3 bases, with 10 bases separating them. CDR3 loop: CASKGTFGNTIYF. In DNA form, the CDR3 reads TGTGCCAGCAAGGGGACATTTGGAAACACCATATATTTT.

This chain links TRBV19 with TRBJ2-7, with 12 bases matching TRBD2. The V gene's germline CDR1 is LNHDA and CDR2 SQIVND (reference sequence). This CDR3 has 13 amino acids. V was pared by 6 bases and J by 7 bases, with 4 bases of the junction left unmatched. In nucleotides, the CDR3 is TGTGCCAGTAGCCCTGGACTAGCGGGAGAGCAGTACTTC. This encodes CASSPGLAGEQYF.

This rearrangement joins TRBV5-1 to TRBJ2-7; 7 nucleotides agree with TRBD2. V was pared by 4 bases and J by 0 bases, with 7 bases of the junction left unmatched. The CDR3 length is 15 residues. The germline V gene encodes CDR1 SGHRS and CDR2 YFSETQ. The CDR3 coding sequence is TGCGCCAGCAGCGTAATGGGGACTACCTCCTACGAGCAGTACTTC. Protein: CASSVMGTTSYEQYF. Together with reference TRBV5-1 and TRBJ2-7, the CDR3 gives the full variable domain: KAGVTQTPRYLIKTRGQQVTLSCSPISGHRSVSWYQQTPGQGLQFLFEYFSETQRNKGNFPGRFSGRQFSNSRSEMNVSTLELGDSALYLCASSVMGTTSYEQYFGPGTRLTVT.

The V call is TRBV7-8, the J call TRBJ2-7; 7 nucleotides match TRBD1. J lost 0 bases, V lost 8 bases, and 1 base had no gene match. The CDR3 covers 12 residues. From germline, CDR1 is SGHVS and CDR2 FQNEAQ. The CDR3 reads CASGDSSYEQYF. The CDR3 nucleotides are TGTGCCAGCGGGGACAGCTCCTACGAGCAGTACTTC.

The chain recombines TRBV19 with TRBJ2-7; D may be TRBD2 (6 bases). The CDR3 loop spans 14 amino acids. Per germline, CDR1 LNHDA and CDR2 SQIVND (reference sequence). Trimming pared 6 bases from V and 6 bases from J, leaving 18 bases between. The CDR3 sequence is CASRRANGSGEQYF. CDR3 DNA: TGTGCCAGTAGAAGAGCTAACGGGAGTGGCGAGCAGTACTTC. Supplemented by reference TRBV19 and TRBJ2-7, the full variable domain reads DGGITQSPKYLFRKEGQNVTLSCEQNLNHDAMYWYRQDPGQGLRLIYYSQIVNDFQKGDIAEGYSVSREKKESFPLTVTSAQKNPTAFYLCASRRANGSGEQYFGPGTRLTVT.

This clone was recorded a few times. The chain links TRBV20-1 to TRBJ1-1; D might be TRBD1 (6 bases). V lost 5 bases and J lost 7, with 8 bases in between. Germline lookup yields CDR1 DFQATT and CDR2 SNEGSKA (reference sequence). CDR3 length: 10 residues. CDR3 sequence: CSAGDIEAFF. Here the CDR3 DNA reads TGCAGTGCTGGGGACATTGAAGCTTTCTTT.

For the CDR3, the DNA is TGTGCCACCCGGACAGGGTTTGACACCGGGGAGCTGTTTTTT. Translated: CATRTGFDTGELFF. The chain carries TRBV24-1 and TRBJ2-2; 8 bases line up with TRBD1. This CDR3 has 14 amino acids. J lost 3 bases, V lost 9 bases, and 5 bases had no gene match. CDR1 and CDR2 (germline): KGHDR, SFDVKD.

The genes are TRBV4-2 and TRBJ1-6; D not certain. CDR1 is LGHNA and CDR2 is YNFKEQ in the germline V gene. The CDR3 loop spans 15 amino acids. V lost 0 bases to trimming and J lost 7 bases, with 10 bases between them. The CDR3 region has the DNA TGTGCCAGCAGCCAAGATCCGACGGGGAATTCACCCCTCCACTTT. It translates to CASSQDPTGNSPLHF.

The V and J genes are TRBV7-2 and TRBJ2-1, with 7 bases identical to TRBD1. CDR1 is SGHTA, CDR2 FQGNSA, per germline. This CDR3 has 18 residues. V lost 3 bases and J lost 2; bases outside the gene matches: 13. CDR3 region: CASSFTLPGQTPYNEQFF. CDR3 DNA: TGTGCCAGCAGCTTCACGCTACCGGGACAGACACCCTACAATGAGCAGTTCTTC.

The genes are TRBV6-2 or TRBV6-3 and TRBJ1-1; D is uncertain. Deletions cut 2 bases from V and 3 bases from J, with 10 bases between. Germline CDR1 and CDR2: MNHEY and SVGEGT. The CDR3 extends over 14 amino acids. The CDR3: CASSYVQVYTEAFF. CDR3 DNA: TGTGCCAGCAGTTACGTCCAGGTGTACACTGAAGCTTTCTTT.

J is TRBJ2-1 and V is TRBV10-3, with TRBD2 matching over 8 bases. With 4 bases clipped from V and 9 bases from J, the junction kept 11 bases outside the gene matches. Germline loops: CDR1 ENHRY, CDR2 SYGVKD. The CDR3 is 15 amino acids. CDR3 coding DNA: TGTGCCATCAGTGGCGTTGGCGGGAGGTTCTTTGAGCAGTTCTTC. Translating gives CAISGVGGRFFEQFF.

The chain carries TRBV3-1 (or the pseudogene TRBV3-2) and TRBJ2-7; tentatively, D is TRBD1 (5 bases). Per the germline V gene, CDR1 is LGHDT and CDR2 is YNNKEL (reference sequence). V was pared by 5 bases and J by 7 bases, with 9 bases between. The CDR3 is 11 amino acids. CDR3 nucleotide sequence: TGTGCCAGCAGCAGGGGTTTAGAGCAGTACTTC. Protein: CASSRGLEQYF.

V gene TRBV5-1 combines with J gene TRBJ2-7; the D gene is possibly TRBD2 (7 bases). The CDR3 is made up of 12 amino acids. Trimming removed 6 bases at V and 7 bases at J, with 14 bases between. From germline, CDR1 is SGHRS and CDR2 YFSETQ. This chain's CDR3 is CASKGGRSEQYF. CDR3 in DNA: TGCGCCAGCAAGGGGGGGCGGAGTGAGCAGTACTTC.

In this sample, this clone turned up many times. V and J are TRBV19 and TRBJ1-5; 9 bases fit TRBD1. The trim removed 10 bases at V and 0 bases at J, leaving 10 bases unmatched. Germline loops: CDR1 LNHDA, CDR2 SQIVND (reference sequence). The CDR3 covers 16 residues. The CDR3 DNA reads TGTGCCACACGTAACAGGGGGCTAAATAGCAATCAGCCCCAGCATTTT. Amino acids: CATRNRGLNSNQPQHF. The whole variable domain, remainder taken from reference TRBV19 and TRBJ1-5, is DGGITQSPKYLFRKEGQNVTLSCEQNLNHDAMYWYRQDPGQGLRLIYYSQIVNDFQKGDIAEGYSVSREKKESFPLTVTSAQKNPTAFYLCATRNRGLNSNQPQHFGDGTRLSIL.

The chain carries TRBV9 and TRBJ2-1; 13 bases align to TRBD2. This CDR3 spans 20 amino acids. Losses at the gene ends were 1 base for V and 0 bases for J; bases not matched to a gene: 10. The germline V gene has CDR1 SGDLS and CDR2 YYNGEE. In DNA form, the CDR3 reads TGTGCCAGCAGCGTACGCGCCGGGACTAGCGGGATGAGCTCCTACAATGAGCAGTTCTTC. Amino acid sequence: CASSVRAGTSGMSSYNEQFF.

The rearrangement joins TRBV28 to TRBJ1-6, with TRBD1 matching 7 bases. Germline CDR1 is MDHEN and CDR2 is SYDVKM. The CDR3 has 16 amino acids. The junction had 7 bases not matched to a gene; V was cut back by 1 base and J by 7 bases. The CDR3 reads CASSLLHGQDNSPLHF. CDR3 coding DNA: TGTGCCAGCAGTTTATTGCATGGACAGGACAATTCACCCCTCCACTTT.

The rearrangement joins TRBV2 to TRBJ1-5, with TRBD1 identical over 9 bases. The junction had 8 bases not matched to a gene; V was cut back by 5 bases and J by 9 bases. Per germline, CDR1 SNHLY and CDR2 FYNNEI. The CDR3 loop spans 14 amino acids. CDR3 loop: CASSNGQGIWPQHF. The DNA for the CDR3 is TGTGCCAGCAGTAACGGACAGGGGATCTGGCCCCAGCATTTT.

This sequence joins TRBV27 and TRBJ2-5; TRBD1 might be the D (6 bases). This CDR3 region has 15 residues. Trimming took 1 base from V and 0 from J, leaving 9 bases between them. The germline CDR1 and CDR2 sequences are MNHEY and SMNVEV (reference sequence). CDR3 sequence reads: CASSLFGGYQETQYF. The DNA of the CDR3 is TGTGCCAGCAGTTTATTTGGGGGCTACCAAGAGACCCAGTACTTC.

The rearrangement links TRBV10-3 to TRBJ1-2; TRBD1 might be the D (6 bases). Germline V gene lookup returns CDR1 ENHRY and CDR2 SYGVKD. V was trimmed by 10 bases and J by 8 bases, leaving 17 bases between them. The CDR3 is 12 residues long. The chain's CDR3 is CASEGGGGGYTF. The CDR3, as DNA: TGTGCCAGCGAAGGCGGGGGCGGAGGCTACACCTTC.